This TCR beta chain appears in the sequencing data of a study of shared clonotypes between healthy human individuals. Trimming took 8 bases from V and 1 from J; bases not matched to a gene: 7. The CDR3 spans 16 residues. Germline-derived CDR1 and CDR2 are MNHEY and SMNVEV (reference sequence). The data were produced by immunoSEQ multiplex PCR, yet TCRdb's version contains in-frame clones alone and is incomplete. The sample yields a few hundred thousand clones, just over 95% seen once. The rearrangement joins TRBV27 to TRBJ2-3; 12 positions match TRBD2. Material: memory CD8+ T cells sorted from blood. The subset: CD45RO+ cells pooled with CCR7-negative TemRA cells. The sequence was collected from a young man in good health. The chain's CDR3 is CASSPGLAGGTDTQYF. The CDR3 DNA sequence: TGTGCCAGCTCCCCGGGACTAGCGGGCGGCACAGATACGCAGTATTTT.